These T cell receptor beta chains were read from a single sample in a study of molecular identifiers for immune sequencing clone quantification. TCRdb re-analysed the PCR reads in MiXCR, keeping a single row per CDR3 protein. The sample comprises fewer than 350,000 distinct CDR3 sequences, about a fifth of which are singletons, and approximately 0.84% rests with the top ten. Sample: naive CD8+ T cells from blood, with Jurkat cell RNA spiked in. These receptors were taken from a human donor in good health. Some libraries in this study had Jurkat cell RNA spiked in. CDR3s include the opening cysteine and the closing phenylalanine or tryptophan. The order of the fields is D gene, J gene, V gene, clone size, CDR3 protein, CDR3 DNA. D genes are given only for firm matches. Clone size, where shown, is once, few, many, or a class for clones that have expanded.

>NA|TRBJ2-1|TRBV5-1|many
CASSLGDRIPSEQFF
TGCGCCAGCAGCTTGGGGGACCGTATTCCCAGTGAGCAGTTCTTC
>TRBD1|TRBJ2-3|TRBV19|many
CASNPMTTGTGGTDTQYF
TGTGCCAGTAATCCTATGACGACGGGGACAGGGGGAACAGATACGCAGTATTTT
>NA|TRBJ2-2|TRBV19|once
CASSTRDPDTWELFF
TGTGCCAGTAGTACTCGGGACCCAGACACCTGGGAGCTGTTTTTT
>NA|TRBJ1-1|TRBV7-3|NA
CASSLTGNTEASF
TGTGCCAGCAGCTTGACAGGAAACACTGAAGCTTCCTTT
>TRBD2|TRBJ2-1|TRBV28|few
CASSSSPGTSGGDEQFF
TGTGCCAGCAGTTCGAGTCCGGGGACTAGCGGAGGGGATGAGCAGTTCTTC
>NA|TRBJ1-5|TRBV6-2/TRBV6-3|many
CASSTPGTDHPQHF
TGTGCCAGCAGTACGCCCGGGACTGATCACCCCCAGCATTTT
>NA|TRBJ2-3|TRBV29-1|many
CSVEIRSNTDTQYF
TGCAGCGTTGAAATAAGATCCAACACAGATACGCAGTATTTT
>NA|TRBJ2-3|TRBV12-3/TRBV12-4|many
CASSSSRGGPTDTQYF
NA
>NA|TRBJ2-5|TRBV29-1|many
CSVEEGYRQYF
TGCAGCGTTGAAGAGGGCTACCGGCAGTACTTC
>NA|TRBJ2-3|TRBV29-1|NA
CSVEGQSSTDTQYF
TGCAGCGTTGAGGGACAATCTAGCACAGATACGCAGTATTTT
>TRBD2|TRBJ2-1|TRBV27|NA
CASTMRGLAGYNEQFF
TGTGCCAGCACCATGCGGGGACTAGCGGGGTACAATGAGCAGTTCTTC
>TRBD2|TRBJ2-2|TRBV27|few
CASSPTSGRTGELFF
TGTGCCAGCAGCCCGACTAGCGGGAGGACCGGGGAGCTGTTTTTT
>NA|TRBJ1-2|TRBV28|NA
CAGSKDRLYGYTF
TGTGCCGGCAGTAAGGACAGACTCTATGGCTACACCTTC
>NA|TRBJ2-3|TRBV3-1|few
CASSQLFMDTQYF
TGTGCCAGCAGCCAGTTGTTTATGGATACGCAGTATTTT
>NA|TRBJ1-1|TRBV2|many
CASSDVPNTEAFF
TGTGCCAGCAGTGATGTGCCAAACACTGAAGCTTTCTTT
>NA|TRBJ2-5|TRBV15|NA
CATRKKPTRFGYSQETQYF
TGTGCCACCAGGAAAAAGCCTACTCGGTTTGGATACAGCCAAGAGACCCAGTACTTC
>TRBD2|TRBJ2-3|TRBV18|NA
CASSPAQGLAGADTQYF
TGTGCCAGCTCTCCCGCGCAAGGGCTAGCGGGGGCAGATACGCAGTATTTT
>TRBD1|TRBJ2-5|TRBV6-5|many
CASSYPDRVQETQYF
TGTGCCAGCAGTTACCCGGACAGGGTCCAAGAGACCCAGTACTTC
>NA|TRBJ1-1|TRBV20-1|many
CSARDRVGPGTEAFF
TGCAGTGCTAGAGACAGGGTTGGCCCGGGCACTGAAGCTTTCTTT
>NA|TRBJ1-5|TRBV4-1|many
CASSQDVQGLGQPQHF
TGCGCCAGCAGCCAAGATGTGCAGGGACTAGGGCAGCCCCAGCATTTT
>TRBD1|TRBJ2-7|TRBV28|many
CASSRQGSGEQYF
TGTGCCAGCAGCAGACAGGGATCTGGGGAGCAGTACTTC
>NA|TRBJ2-7|TRBV18|many
CASSPPDMNYEQYF
TGTGCCAGCTCACCACCCGACATGAACTACGAGCAGTACTTC
>TRBD2|TRBJ2-1|TRBV7-9|few
CASSPDQVGLANNNEQFF
TGTGCCAGCAGCCCGGATCAGGTCGGACTAGCGAATAACAATGAGCAGTTCTTC
>TRBD2|TRBJ2-2|TRBV19|few
CASSSRAGGLVRNTGELFF
TGTGCCAGTAGTAGCCGCGCGGGGGGGCTGGTTCGGAACACCGGGGAGCTGTTTTTT
>TRBD2|TRBJ2-7|TRBV6-5|many
CASSTGGPAYEQYF
TGTGCCAGCAGCACGGGGGGGCCCGCCTACGAGCAGTACTTC
>TRBD1|TRBJ2-7|TRBV5-5|NA
CASSTTGVFTYEQHF
TGTGCCAGCTCCACCACAGGGGTATTCACCTACGAGCAGCACTTC
>NA|TRBJ2-5|TRBV29-1|many
CSVDFNQETQYF
TGCAGCGTTGATTTCAACCAAGAGACCCAGTACTTC
>NA|TRBJ2-2|TRBV20-1|many
CSARDRAPSTGELFF
TGCAGTGCTAGAGACAGGGCTCCGAGCACCGGGGAGCTGTTTTTT
>NA|TRBJ2-5|TRBV9|NA
CASSVASAFETQYF
TGTGCCAGCAGCGTAGCATCGGCTTTTGAGACCCAGTACTTC
>TRBD2|TRBJ2-3|TRBV6-2/TRBV6-3|few
CASSRDGAGGATDTQYF
TGTGCCAGCAGCAGAGATGGGGCGGGAGGAGCCACAGATACGCAGTATTTT
>TRBD1|TRBJ2-3|TRBV30|many
CAWSGTGGITDTQYF
TGTGCCTGGAGTGGGACAGGGGGTATCACAGATACGCAGTATTTT
>TRBD1|TRBJ2-1|TRBV12-3/TRBV12-4|few
CATGTGTYNEQFF
TGTGCCACCGGGACAGGAACCTACAATGAGCAGTTCTTC
>TRBD2|TRBJ2-2|TRBV27|NA
CASSYLLAGGPTGELFF
TGTGCCAGCAGCTACCTCTTGGCGGGGGGTCCCACCGGGGAGCTGTTTTTT
>NA|TRBJ1-1|TRBV29-1|many
CSVVRENTEAFF
TGCAGCGTTGTCCGGGAGAACACTGAAGCTTTCTTT
>NA|TRBJ1-1|TRBV4-3|many
CASSFTPGGGEAFF
TGCGCCAGCAGCTTCACGCCGGGGGGAGGTGAAGCTTTCTTT
>NA|TRBJ2-5|TRBV28|NA
CASSLVGCQQETQYF
TGTGCCAGCAGTCTCGTCGGGTGCCAACAAGAGACCCAGTACTTC
>NA|TRBJ2-3|TRBV6-5|many
CASRTVTDTQYF
TGTGCCAGCAGGACAGTCACAGATACGCAGTATTTT
>NA|TRBJ1-5|TRBV7-9|once
CAGSLGGNQPQHF
TGTGCCGGCAGCTTAGGAGGAAATCAGCCCCAGCATTTT
>NA|TRBJ1-1|TRBV10-3|NA
CAISESRGNTEALF
TGTGCCATCAGTGAGTCACGGGGAAACACTGAAGCTCTCTTT
>TRBD2|TRBJ2-7|TRBV29-1|many
CSVEGPGRDYEQYF
TGCAGCGTTGAGGGGCCCGGGAGGGACTACGAGCAGTACTTC
>TRBD1|TRBJ1-6|TRBV20-1|many
CSASEPTGDSPLHF
TGCAGTGCTTCAGAGCCGACAGGGGATTCACCCCTCCACTTT
>NA|TRBJ1-1|TRBV5-4|NA
CASSLGEGQTEAFF
TGTGCCAGCAGCTTGGGTGAGGGGCAGACTGAAGCTTTCTTT
>TRBD2|TRBJ2-3|TRBV5-1|many
CASSLLAGGLGDTQYF
TGCGCCAGCAGCCTGCTAGCGGGAGGGCTCGGAGATACGCAGTATTTT
>TRBD1|TRBJ1-5|TRBV12-3/TRBV12-4|NA
CASTLETGATTRLQPQHF
TGTGCCAGCACCTTGGAGACAGGGGCAACTACTCGACTACAGCCCCAGCATTTT
>TRBD2|TRBJ2-7|TRBV20-1|many
CSARKRTSGPYEQYF
TGCAGTGCTAGAAAGCGGACTAGCGGCCCCTACGAGCAGTACTTC
>NA|TRBJ2-5|TRBV5-8|many
CASSLSATQYF
TGTGCCAGCAGCTTGTCTGCGACCCAGTACTTC
>TRBD1|TRBJ2-7|TRBV5-8|many
CASSRTRQGTYSYEQYF
TGTGCCAGCTCCCGGACGAGACAGGGAACCTATTCCTACGAGCAGTACTTC
>NA|TRBJ1-1|TRBV6-5|few
CASSEAPAVGMRNTEAFF
TGTGCCAGCAGTGAAGCCCCAGCCGTGGGCATGAGGAACACTGAAGCTTTCTTT
>TRBD2|TRBJ2-3|TRBV6-2/TRBV6-3|few
CASTEAGGTDTQYF
TGTGCCAGCACAGAAGCGGGGGGTACAGATACGCAGTATTTT
>NA|TRBJ2-3|TRBV3-1|NA
CASSPHDDTQYF
TGTGCCAGCAGCCCCCACGACGATACGCAGTATTTT
>NA|TRBJ1-1|TRBV29-1|many
CSVPDGRNTEAFF
TGCAGCGTCCCCGATGGGCGGAACACTGAAGCTTTCTTT
>TRBD2|TRBJ2-2|TRBV4-3|few
CASSQRLAGEGTGELFF
TGCGCCAGCAGCCAACGTCTCGCGGGAGAAGGCACCGGGGAGCTGTTTTTT
>TRBD2|TRBJ2-7|TRBV20-1|many
CSARDTGLVDYEQYF
TGCAGTGCTAGAGATACAGGACTAGTCGACTACGAGCAGTACTTC